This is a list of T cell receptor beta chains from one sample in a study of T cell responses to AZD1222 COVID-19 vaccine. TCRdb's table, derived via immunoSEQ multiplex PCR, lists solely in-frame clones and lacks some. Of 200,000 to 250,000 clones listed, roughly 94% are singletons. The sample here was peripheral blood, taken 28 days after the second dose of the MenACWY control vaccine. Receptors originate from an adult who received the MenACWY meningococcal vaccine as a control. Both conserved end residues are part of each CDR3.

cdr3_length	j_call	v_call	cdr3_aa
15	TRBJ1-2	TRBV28	CASSSPDRTAGGYTF
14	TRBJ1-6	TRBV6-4	CASSRTANNSPLHF
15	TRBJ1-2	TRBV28	CASTLGQYTNYGYTF
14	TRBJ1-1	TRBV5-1	CASSSRGQLAKAFF
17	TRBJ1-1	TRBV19	CASIRTEGRGMNTEAFF
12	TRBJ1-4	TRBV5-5	CASSSGGEKLFF
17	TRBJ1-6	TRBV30	CAWSPISGAVGNSPLHF
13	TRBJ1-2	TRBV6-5	CASTLDLSRGYTF
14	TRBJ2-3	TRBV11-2	CASSLAGEKDTQYF
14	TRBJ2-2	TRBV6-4	CASSDSAGTGELFF
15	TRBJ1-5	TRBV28	CASSLAQALNQPQHF
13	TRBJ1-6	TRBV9	CASTSGPNSPLHF
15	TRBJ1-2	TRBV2	CASRRDRGSVDGYTF
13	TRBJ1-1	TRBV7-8	CASSPLYSAEAFF
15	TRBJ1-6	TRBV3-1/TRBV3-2	CASSQGQVYNSPLHF
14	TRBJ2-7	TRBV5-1	CASSLLQGAGEQYF
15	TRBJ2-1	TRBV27	CASSLLKGHLGEQFF
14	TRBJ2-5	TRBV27	CASSPGSRQETQYF
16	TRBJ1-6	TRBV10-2	CASRRQNRSYNSPLHF
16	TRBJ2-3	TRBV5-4	CASSLGGGRGADTQYF
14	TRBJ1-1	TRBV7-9	CASSATGAGTEAFF
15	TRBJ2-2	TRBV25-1	CASSEPGANTGELFF
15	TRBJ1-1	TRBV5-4	CASSLRRDLPTEAFF
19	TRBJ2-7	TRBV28	CASSRWTSGRPLGFHEQYF
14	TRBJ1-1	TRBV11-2	CASSLGTGVTEAFF
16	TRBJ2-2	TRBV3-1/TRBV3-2	CASSQPTGGSTGELFF
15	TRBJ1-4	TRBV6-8	CASSSLGPPNEKLFF
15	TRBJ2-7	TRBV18	CASSRTGGDSYEQYF
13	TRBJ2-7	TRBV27	CASSLASPDEQYF
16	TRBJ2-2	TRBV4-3	CASSSTRDFNTGELFF
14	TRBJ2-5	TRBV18	CASSPVDRGETQYF
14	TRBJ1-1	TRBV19	CASRSGQGKTEAFF
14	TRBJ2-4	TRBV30	CAWSVDKRGNIQYF
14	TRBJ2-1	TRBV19	CASGRAQYTNEQFF
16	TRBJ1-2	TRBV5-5	CASSLGARQGSYGYTF
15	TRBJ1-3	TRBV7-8	CASSPGWSSGNTIYF
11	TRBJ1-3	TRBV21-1	CASGYGNTIYF
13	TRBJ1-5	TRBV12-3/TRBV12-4	CASSPDRNQPQHF
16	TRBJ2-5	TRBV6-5	CASSYTGTSGMETQYF
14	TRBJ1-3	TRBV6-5	CASSQDRAGNTIYF
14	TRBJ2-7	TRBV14	CASSQGDRRYEQYF
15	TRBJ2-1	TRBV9	CASSRLAGVLDEQFF
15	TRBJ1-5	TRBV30	CAWSSRSRSNQPQHF
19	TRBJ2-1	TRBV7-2	CASSYPGQGAGTEGNEQFF
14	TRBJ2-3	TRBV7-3	CASSGVGSTDTQYF
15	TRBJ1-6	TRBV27	CASSLSQQGSSPLHF
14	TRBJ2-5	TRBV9	CASSVGGAQETQYF